These T cell receptor beta chains were read from a single sample in a study of cytomegalovirus exposure and HLA in healthy donors. The protocol was immunoSEQ multiplex PCR, while the TCRdb copy is restricted to in-frame clones and leaves out a portion. The table lists around 63,000 clones, under 85% of them singletons. The sample consisted of PBMCs. The receptors shown here come from a woman aged 25 to 39 in good health and CMV-seronegative. The CDR3 runs from the conserved cysteine through the conserved F or W. Each record gives: clone size, J gene, D gene, V gene, CDR3 DNA, CDR3 protein. D genes are given only for firm matches. The size field is filled for only some rows; it gives once, few, many or a size class.

size: -
J: TRBJ2-7
D: TRBD2
V: TRBV7-2
DNA: TGTGCCAGCAGCTATAGCGGGGGTCAGTACGAGCAGTACTTC
CDR3: CASSYSGGQYEQYF

size: -
J: TRBJ1-2
D: -
V: TRBV19
DNA: TGTGCCAGTAGTATAGAGGACACCTCGGAGTTTTTCTATGGCTACACCTTC
CDR3: CASSIEDTSEFFYGYTF

size: -
J: TRBJ2-5
D: TRBD2
V: TRBV4-2
DNA: TGTGCCAGCAGCCAAGAACTCACCACGGGGGGGGAGACCCAGTACTTC
CDR3: CASSQELTTGGETQYF

size: -
J: TRBJ1-2
D: -
V: TRBV9
DNA: TGTGCCAGCAGCCCCCTCCCAACAGGAGATTATGGCTACACCTTC
CDR3: CASSPLPTGDYGYTF

size: -
J: TRBJ2-5
D: -
V: TRBV9
DNA: TGTGCCAGCAGCGTAGCGGAGACCCAGTACTTC
CDR3: CASSVAETQYF

size: -
J: TRBJ1-1
D: -
V: TRBV7-9
DNA: TGTGCCAGCAGCTCCATGGGCGGGGCCGAAGCTTTCTTT
CDR3: CASSSMGGAEAFF

size: -
J: TRBJ2-1
D: TRBD1
V: TRBV27
DNA: TGTGCCAGCAGTTCCGGGACAGGGAATGTCAATGAGCAGTTCTTC
CDR3: CASSSGTGNVNEQFF

size: -
J: TRBJ2-3
D: -
V: TRBV6-6
DNA: TGTGCCATAAGTGGGGGACTCACAGATACGCAGTATTTT
CDR3: CAISGGLTDTQYF

size: -
J: TRBJ2-1
D: -
V: TRBV10-3
DNA: TGTGCCATCAGTGACCGGGGGTACAATGAGCAGTTCTTC
CDR3: CAISDRGYNEQFF

size: -
J: TRBJ1-1
D: -
V: TRBV7-9
DNA: TGTGCCAGCAGCTACGGTCCCAACACTGAAGCTTTCTTT
CDR3: CASSYGPNTEAFF

size: -
J: TRBJ1-2
D: -
V: TRBV6-5
DNA: TGTGCCAGCATGAGGCTTAACTATGGCTACACCTTC
CDR3: CASMRLNYGYTF

size: -
J: TRBJ2-3
D: TRBD1
V: TRBV4-1
DNA: TGCGCCAGCAGCCAAGATTCTACAGGGGGCACAGATACGCAGTATTTT
CDR3: CASSQDSTGGTDTQYF

size: -
J: TRBJ2-3
D: TRBD2
V: TRBV5-4
DNA: TGTGCCAGCAGCTTAGCGGGGGGCACAGATACGCAGTATTTT
CDR3: CASSLAGGTDTQYF

size: -
J: TRBJ1-3
D: -
V: TRBV18
DNA: TGTGCCAGCTCACCTAGTTCCGGCTCTGGAAACACCATATATTTT
CDR3: CASSPSSGSGNTIYF

size: -
J: TRBJ2-4
D: -
V: TRBV5-4
DNA: TGTGCCAGCAGCCCCCAAGCAGGGGACATTCAGTACTTC
CDR3: CASSPQAGDIQYF

size: -
J: TRBJ2-2
D: -
V: TRBV29-1
DNA: TGCAGCGTTGAAGTGGGCTGGGTAAACACCGGGGAGCTGTTTTTT
CDR3: CSVEVGWVNTGELFF

size: -
J: TRBJ1-1
D: -
V: TRBV11-2
DNA: TGTGCCAGCAGCTTCGGAGAACGGTTTGAAGCTTTCTTT
CDR3: CASSFGERFEAFF

size: -
J: TRBJ1-1
D: -
V: TRBV21-1
DNA: TGTGCCAGCAGCAAATATGGCAACATGAACACTGAAGCTTTCTTT
CDR3: CASSKYGNMNTEAFF

size: -
J: TRBJ1-5
D: TRBD1
V: TRBV19
DNA: TGTGCCAGTGTATTACAGGGGGCGCCCCACAATCAGCCCCAGCATTTT
CDR3: CASVLQGAPHNQPQHF

size: -
J: TRBJ1-1
D: -
V: TRBV6-5
DNA: TGTGCCAGCAGTTACTCGACCAGGGGCGGTGAAGCTTTCTTT
CDR3: CASSYSTRGGEAFF

size: -
J: TRBJ1-4
D: -
V: TRBV19
DNA: TGTGCCAGTAGTGCCGGACAAAGCTTGGCTGAAAAACTGTTTTTT
CDR3: CASSAGQSLAEKLFF

size: -
J: TRBJ2-1
D: -
V: TRBV4-3
DNA: TGCGCCAGCAGCCAAGACGGACTCCGATACAATGAGCAGTTCTTC
CDR3: CASSQDGLRYNEQFF

size: -
J: TRBJ2-1
D: TRBD1
V: TRBV27
DNA: TGTGCCAGCAGTCCTGGACAGGGGCTCTACAATGAGCAGTTCTTC
CDR3: CASSPGQGLYNEQFF

size: once
J: TRBJ2-3
D: -
V: TRBV11-3
DNA: TGTGCCAGCAGCCGTGGACAAGATACGCAGTATTTT
CDR3: CASSRGQDTQYF

size: -
J: TRBJ2-2
D: TRBD2
V: TRBV27
DNA: TGTGCCAGCAGCGTCGCGAGCGGGGGGAGGGGGGAGCTGTTTTTT
CDR3: CASSVASGGRGELFF

size: -
J: TRBJ2-3
D: TRBD2
V: TRBV5-1
DNA: TGCGCCAGCAGGTCCGGGACTAGCGGGGGGGCCTCGCAGTATTTT
CDR3: CASRSGTSGGASQYF

size: -
J: TRBJ1-1
D: TRBD1
V: TRBV10-3
DNA: TGTGCCATCAGTGAGACCGTTGAGGGGGCCACTGAAGCTTTCTTT
CDR3: CAISETVEGATEAFF

size: -
J: TRBJ2-1
D: -
V: TRBV7-6
DNA: TGTGCCAGCAGCTCCCGCACAGGGTCCTACAATGAGCAGTTCTTC
CDR3: CASSSRTGSYNEQFF

size: -
J: TRBJ2-7
D: -
V: TRBV5-1
DNA: TGCGCCAGCAGCTTGGGAGGGAGCCCCTACGAGCAGTACTTC
CDR3: CASSLGGSPYEQYF

size: few
J: TRBJ2-2
D: -
V: TRBV4-3
DNA: TGCGCCAGCAGCCCAGACGCGAACACCGGGGAGCTGTTTTTT
CDR3: CASSPDANTGELFF

size: once
J: TRBJ2-1
D: TRBD1
V: TRBV27
DNA: TGTGCCAGCAGACTACAGGGGTGGACCTACAATGAGCAGTTCTTC
CDR3: CASRLQGWTYNEQFF

size: -
J: TRBJ2-3
D: TRBD2
V: TRBV4-3
DNA: TGCGCCAGCAGCCAATTTATATCTAGCGGGTATGGGGCAGATACGCAGTATTTT
CDR3: CASSQFISSGYGADTQYF

size: -
J: TRBJ1-1
D: TRBD1
V: TRBV11-3
DNA: TGTGCCAGCGCCGGACAGGATATCACTGAAGCTTTCTTT
CDR3: CASAGQDITEAFF

size: -
J: TRBJ2-2
D: TRBD1
V: TRBV4-3
DNA: TGCGCCAGCAGCACCGGACAGGGAGTTGCGGGTGAGCTGTTTTTT
CDR3: CASSTGQGVAGELFF

size: few
J: TRBJ2-3
D: TRBD2
V: TRBV9
DNA: TGTGCCAGCAGCCACTCGGGTGCAGGCGGGGGGCCCACAGATACGCAGTATTTT
CDR3: CASSHSGAGGGPTDTQYF

size: few
J: TRBJ1-1
D: -
V: TRBV6-6
DNA: TGTGCCAGCAGTGAGCCGGACACTGAAGCTTTCTTT
CDR3: CASSEPDTEAFF

size: -
J: TRBJ1-4
D: TRBD1
V: TRBV9
DNA: TGTGCCAGCAGCGTAGGGCAGGACAGGGAAAAACTGTTTTTT
CDR3: CASSVGQDREKLFF

size: few
J: TRBJ1-4
D: -
V: TRBV6-5
DNA: TGTGCCAGCATGGGTGCAGGGATAGGGGAAAAACTGTTTTTT
CDR3: CASMGAGIGEKLFF

size: once
J: TRBJ1-1
D: -
V: TRBV2
DNA: TGTGCCAGCACCGTCCGGGGGAACACTGAAGCTTTCTTT
CDR3: CASTVRGNTEAFF

size: -
J: TRBJ1-1
D: -
V: TRBV7-6
DNA: TGTGCCAGCAGCCCTCGGCCGGGGGATATGAACACTGAAGCTTTCTTT
CDR3: CASSPRPGDMNTEAFF

size: -
J: TRBJ1-5
D: -
V: TRBV9
DNA: TGTGCCAGCAGCCCTACAGGGATTGGACAGCCCCAGCATTTT
CDR3: CASSPTGIGQPQHF

size: -
J: TRBJ2-2
D: -
V: TRBV13
DNA: TGTGCCAGCAGTCGGGGTAGTAACACCGGGGAGCTGTTTTTT
CDR3: CASSRGSNTGELFF

size: -
J: TRBJ1-2
D: TRBD1
V: TRBV14
DNA: TGTGCCAGCAGCCAAGGAGGGACAGGGGTTAACTATGGCTACACCTTC
CDR3: CASSQGGTGVNYGYTF

size: once
J: TRBJ2-1
D: TRBD2
V: TRBV7-9
DNA: TGTGCCAGCAGCCCACCTAGCGGGGGGGCAGTCAATGAGCAGTTCTTC
CDR3: CASSPPSGGAVNEQFF

size: few
J: TRBJ2-3
D: TRBD2
V: TRBV7-2
DNA: TGTGCCAGCAGCTCGACTAGCGGGGGGGCAGGAGATACGCAGTATTTT
CDR3: CASSSTSGGAGDTQYF

size: -
J: TRBJ1-6
D: -
V: TRBV6-4
DNA: TGTGCCAGCAGTGACGGAGTAGGTCGTTCACCCCTCCACTTT
CDR3: CASSDGVGRSPLHF

size: few
J: TRBJ1-2
D: -
V: TRBV19
DNA: TGTGCCAGTACCCCACTTGGGGGGGAGAGCTATGGCTACACCTTC
CDR3: CASTPLGGESYGYTF

size: once
J: TRBJ1-2
D: -
V: TRBV29-1
DNA: TGCAGCGTTGAACAGGACTATGGCTACACCTTC
CDR3: CSVEQDYGYTF